What follows is one T cell receptor (beta chain) and its context. Antigen specificity is unknown. Despite likely unrecorded immune exposures, the donors were nominally healthy at the time of sampling. The data are from a study of cytomegalovirus exposure and HLA in healthy donors. Turning to the study itself: A preliminary data release comprised roughly 85 million unique TCRs obtained from HLA-typed donors. Of all 400 or so donors who were genotyped, roughly 81% belonged to the Caucasian-associated ancestry cluster. General study findings and limits: In terms of immune exposure information, only CMV serostatus was available.

The V end was cut by 4 bases, the J end by 1 base, with 15 bases between. This CDR3 has 16 residues. Per the germline V gene, CDR1 is SGHRS and CDR2 is YFSETQ. Use of 60 Vbeta and 13 Jbeta primers characterized the PCR. Here immunoSEQ multiplex PCR was the method, and the copy in TCRdb shows in-frame clones only, minus some. The data show around 150,000 clones, around 74% seen once. The sequencing sample was made of PBMCs. This TCR came from a female donor in good health and CMV-seronegative. The chain combines TRBV5-1 with TRBJ1-3, with D tentatively TRBD1 (6 bases). Written as DNA, the CDR3 is TGCGCCAGCAGCCCTACGTTGACAGGTTCTGGAAACACCATATATTTT. Amino acid sequence: CASSPTLTGSGNTIYF.